This T cell receptor (beta chain) was documented in a study of T-cell reconstitution after alpha-beta-depleted transplantation in children. Germline V CDR1 and CDR2: MNHEY, SVGAGI. This CDR3 comprises 16 residues. V was trimmed by 1 base and J by 1 base, leaving 13 bases between them. Unique molecular identifiers featured in how the TCRbeta library was prepared. TCRdb re-derived calls from the PCR reads in MiXCR, one entry per CDR3 protein. The sample holds about 540,000 distinct CDR3 sequences, about 18% seen once. This clonotype has just a few counts. The chain carries TRBV6-5 and TRBJ2-5; D not certain. This sequence was found in a human donor who donated a stem cell graft to a child with acute lymphoblastic leukemia. The sequenced sample was PBMCs from the stem cell graft donor, obtained from the stem cell graft. CDR3 bases: TGTGCCAGCAGTTACTTTATCACGGGTGGCCAAGAGACCCAGTACTTC. It is translated as CASSYFITGGQETQYF.